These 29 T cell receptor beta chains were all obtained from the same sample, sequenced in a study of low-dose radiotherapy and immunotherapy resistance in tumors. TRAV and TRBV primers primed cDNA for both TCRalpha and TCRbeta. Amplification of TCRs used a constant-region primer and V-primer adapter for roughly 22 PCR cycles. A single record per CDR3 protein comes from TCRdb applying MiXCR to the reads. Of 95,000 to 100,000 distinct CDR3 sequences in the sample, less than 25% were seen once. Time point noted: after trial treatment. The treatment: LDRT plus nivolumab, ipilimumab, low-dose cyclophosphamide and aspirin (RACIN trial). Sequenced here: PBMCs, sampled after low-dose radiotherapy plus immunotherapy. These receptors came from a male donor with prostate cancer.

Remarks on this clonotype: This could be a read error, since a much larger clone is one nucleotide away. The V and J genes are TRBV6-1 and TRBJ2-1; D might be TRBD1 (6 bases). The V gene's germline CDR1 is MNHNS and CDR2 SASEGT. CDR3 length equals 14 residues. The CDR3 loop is CTSSRDTAYNEQFF. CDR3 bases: TGTACCAGCTCCCGGGACACCGCGTACAATGAGCAGTTCTTC.

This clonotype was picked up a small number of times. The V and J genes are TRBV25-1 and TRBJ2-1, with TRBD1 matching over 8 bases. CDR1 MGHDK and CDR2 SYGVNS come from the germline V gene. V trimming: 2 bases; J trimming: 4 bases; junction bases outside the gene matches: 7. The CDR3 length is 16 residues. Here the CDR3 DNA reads TGTGCCAGCAGTGAAGGACAGGGTTCCCCGTACAATGAGCAGTTCTTC. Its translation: CASSEGQGSPYNEQFF.

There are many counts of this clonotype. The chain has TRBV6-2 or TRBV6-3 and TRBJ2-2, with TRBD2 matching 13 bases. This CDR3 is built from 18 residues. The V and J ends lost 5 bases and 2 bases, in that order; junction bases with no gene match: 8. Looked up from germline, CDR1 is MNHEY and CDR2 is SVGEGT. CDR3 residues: CASSKTLAGGPNTGELFF. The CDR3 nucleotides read TGTGCCAGCAGTAAGACACTAGCGGGGGGGCCTAACACCGGGGAGCTGTTTTTT.

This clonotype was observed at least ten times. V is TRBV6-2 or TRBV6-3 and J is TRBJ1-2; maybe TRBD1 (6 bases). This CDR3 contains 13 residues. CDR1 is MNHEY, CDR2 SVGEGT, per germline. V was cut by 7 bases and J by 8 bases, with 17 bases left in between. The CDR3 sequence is CASITDGGGGYTF. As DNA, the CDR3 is TGTGCCAGCATCACCGACGGGGGGGGCGGCTACACCTTC.

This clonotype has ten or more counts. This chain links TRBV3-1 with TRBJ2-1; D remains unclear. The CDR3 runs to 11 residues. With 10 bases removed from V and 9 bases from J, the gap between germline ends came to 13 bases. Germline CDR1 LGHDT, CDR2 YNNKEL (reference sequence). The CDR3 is CATSWDSEQFF. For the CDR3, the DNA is TGTGCCACCTCCTGGGATAGTGAGCAGTTCTTC.

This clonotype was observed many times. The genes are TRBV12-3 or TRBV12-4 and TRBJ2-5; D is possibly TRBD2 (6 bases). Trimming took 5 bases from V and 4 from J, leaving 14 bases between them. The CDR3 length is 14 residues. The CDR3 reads CASSPRLDTETQYF. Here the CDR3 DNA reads TGTGCCAGCAGTCCTCGACTAGACACAGAGACCCAGTACTTC.

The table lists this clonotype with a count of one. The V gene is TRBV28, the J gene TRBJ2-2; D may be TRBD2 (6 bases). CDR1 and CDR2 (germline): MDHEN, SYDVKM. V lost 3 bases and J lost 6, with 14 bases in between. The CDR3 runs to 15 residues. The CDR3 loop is CASSFGGATAGELFF. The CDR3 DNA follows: TGTGCCAGCAGTTTCGGAGGGGCGACAGCCGGGGAGCTGTTTTTT. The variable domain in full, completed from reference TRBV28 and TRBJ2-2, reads DVKVTQSSRYLVKRTGEKVFLECVQDMDHENMFWYRQDPGLGLRLIYFSYDVKMKEKGDIPEGYSVSREKKERFSLILESASTNQTSMYLCASSFGGATAGELFFGEGSRLTVL.

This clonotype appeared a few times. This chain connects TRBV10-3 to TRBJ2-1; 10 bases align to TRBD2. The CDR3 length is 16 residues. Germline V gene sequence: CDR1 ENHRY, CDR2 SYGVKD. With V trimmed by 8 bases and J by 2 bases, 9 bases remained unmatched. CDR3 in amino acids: CAIESASGSPYNEQFF. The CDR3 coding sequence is TGTGCCATCGAATCGGCTAGCGGGAGCCCCTACAATGAGCAGTTCTTC.

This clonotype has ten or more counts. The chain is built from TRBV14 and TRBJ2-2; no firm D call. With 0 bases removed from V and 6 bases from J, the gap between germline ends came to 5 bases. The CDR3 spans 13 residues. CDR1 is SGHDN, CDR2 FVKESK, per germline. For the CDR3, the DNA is TGTGCCAGCAGCCAAGAAGGTTCCGGGGAGCTGTTTTTT. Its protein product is CASSQEGSGELFF.

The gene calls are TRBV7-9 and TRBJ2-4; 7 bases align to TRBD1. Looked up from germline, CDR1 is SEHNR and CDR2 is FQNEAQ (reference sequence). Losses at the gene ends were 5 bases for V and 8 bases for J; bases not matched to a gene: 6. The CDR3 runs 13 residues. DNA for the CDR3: TGTGCCAGCAGCGGACAGGAGGTGGACATTCAGTACTTC. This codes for CASSGQEVDIQYF.

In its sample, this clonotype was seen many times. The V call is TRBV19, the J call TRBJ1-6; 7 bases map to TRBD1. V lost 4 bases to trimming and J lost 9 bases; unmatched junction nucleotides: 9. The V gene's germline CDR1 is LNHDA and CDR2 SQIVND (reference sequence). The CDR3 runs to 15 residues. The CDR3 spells CASSTWDSKLSPLHF. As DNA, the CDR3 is TGTGCCAGTAGTACCTGGGACAGCAAACTTTCACCCCTCCACTTT.

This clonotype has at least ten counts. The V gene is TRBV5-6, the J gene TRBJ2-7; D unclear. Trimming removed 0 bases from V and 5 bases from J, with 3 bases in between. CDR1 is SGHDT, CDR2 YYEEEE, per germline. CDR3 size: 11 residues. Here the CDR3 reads CASSLGDEQYF. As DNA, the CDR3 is TGTGCCAGCAGCTTGGGTGACGAGCAGTACTTC.

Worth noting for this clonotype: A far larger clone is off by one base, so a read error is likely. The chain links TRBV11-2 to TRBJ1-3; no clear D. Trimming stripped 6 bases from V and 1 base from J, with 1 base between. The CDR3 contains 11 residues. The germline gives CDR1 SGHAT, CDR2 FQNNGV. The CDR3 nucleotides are TGTGCCAGCAGATCTGGAAACACCATATATTTT. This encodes CASRSGNTIYF.

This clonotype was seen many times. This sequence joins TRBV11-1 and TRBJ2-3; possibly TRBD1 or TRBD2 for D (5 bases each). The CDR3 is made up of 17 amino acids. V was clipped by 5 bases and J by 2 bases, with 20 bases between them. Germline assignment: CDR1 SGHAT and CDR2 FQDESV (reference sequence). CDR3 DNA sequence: TGTGCCAGCAGCCCCGGTGGAAGGGACGTTTTCACAGATACGCAGTATTTT. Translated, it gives CASSPGGRDVFTDTQYF.

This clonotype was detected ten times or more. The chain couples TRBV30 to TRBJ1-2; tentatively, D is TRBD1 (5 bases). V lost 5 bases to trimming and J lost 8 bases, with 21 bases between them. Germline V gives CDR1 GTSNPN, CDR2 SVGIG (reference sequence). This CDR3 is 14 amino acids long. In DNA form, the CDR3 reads TGTGCCTGGCGGCTCCAGGGCCCGGTGTGGGGCTACACCTTC. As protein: CAWRLQGPVWGYTF.

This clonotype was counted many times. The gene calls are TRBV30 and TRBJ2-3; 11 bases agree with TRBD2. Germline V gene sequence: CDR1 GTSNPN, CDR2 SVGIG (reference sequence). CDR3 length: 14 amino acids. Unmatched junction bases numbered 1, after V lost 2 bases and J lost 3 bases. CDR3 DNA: TGTGCCTGGAGTACTAGCGGGGGAACAGATACGCAGTATTTT. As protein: CAWSTSGGTDTQYF.

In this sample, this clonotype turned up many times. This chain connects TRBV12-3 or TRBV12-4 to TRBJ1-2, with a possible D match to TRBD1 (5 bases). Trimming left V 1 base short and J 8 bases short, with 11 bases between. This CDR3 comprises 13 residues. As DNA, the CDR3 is TGTGCCAGCAGTTTAGATTTAGGGGACGGCTACACCTTC. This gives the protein CASSLDLGDGYTF.

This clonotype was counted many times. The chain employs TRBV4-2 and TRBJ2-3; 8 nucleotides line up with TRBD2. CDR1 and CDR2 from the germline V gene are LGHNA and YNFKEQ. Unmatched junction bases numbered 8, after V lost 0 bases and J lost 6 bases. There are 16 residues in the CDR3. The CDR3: CASSQEGRGARDTQYF. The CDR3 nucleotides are TGTGCCAGCAGCCAAGAGGGGCGGGGGGCCCGGGATACGCAGTATTTT.

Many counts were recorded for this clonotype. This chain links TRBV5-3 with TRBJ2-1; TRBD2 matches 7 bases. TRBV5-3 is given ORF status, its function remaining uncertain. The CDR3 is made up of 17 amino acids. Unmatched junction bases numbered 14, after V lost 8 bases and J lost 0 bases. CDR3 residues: CASSPMAGVSSYNEQFF. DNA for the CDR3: TGTGCCAGCAGCCCCATGGCGGGGGTAAGCTCCTACAATGAGCAGTTCTTC.

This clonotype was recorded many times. CDR3 region: CALSRGGDKETQYF. The CDR3 DNA sequence: TGTGCCCTCTCGCGGGGCGGGGACAAAGAGACCCAGTACTTC. The chain recombines TRBV10-3 with TRBJ2-5; D is possibly TRBD1 or TRBD2 (6 bases each). Germline V gives CDR1 ENHRY, CDR2 SYGVKD. Between the trimmed V and J ends, which lost 11 bases and 3 bases, there was a span of 19 bases. The CDR3 has 14 residues.

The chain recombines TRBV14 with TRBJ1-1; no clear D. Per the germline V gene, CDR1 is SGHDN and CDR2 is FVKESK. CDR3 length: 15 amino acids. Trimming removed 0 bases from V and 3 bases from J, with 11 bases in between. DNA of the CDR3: TGTGCCAGCAGCCAAGACGCGACCGAGGACACTGAAGCTTTCTTT. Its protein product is CASSQDATEDTEAFF.

DNA for the CDR3: TGCAGTGCTAGCGGGCTAGGTGTACGCAATGAGCAGTTCTTC. Amino acid sequence: CSASGLGVRNEQFF. V is TRBV20-1 and J is TRBJ2-1; unclear D gene. V lost 3 bases and J lost 6, with 15 bases in between. CDR3 length equals 14 residues. Germline assignment: CDR1 DFQATT and CDR2 SNEGSKA (reference sequence).

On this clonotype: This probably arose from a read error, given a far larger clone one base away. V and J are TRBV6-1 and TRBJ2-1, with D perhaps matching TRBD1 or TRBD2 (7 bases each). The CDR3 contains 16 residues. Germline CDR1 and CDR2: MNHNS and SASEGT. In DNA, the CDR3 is TGTGCCAGCAGCCCCCAGGGGGGGGGATCGTACAATGAGCAGCTCTTC. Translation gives CASSPQGGGSYNEQLF.

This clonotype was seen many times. The CDR3 bases are TGTGCCAGCAGCCAGAACTTGGTGGGGGAGACCCAGTACTTC. Residues: CASSQNLVGETQYF. This sequence joins TRBV3-1 and TRBJ2-5, with D unclear. The CDR3 totals 14 residues. V was trimmed by 3 bases and J by 5 bases, leaving 13 bases between them. Germline V gives CDR1 LGHDT, CDR2 YNNKEL (reference sequence).

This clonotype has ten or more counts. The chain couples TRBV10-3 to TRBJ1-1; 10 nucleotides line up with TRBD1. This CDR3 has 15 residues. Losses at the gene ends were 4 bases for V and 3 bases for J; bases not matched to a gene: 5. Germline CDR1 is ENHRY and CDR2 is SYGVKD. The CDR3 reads CAISGDRGKDTEAFF. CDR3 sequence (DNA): TGTGCCATCAGTGGGGACAGGGGAAAGGACACTGAAGCTTTCTTT.

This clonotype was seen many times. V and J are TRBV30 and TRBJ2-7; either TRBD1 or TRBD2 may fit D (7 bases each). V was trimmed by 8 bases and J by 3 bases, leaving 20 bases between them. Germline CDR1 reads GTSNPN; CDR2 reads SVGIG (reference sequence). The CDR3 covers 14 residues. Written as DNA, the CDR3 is TGTGCCGGGGGGGCCGGGACAGCCCACTACGAGCAGTACTTC. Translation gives CAGGAGTAHYEQYF.

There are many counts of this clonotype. In nucleotides, the CDR3 is TGTGCCAGTACCACCCTAGGGGTGGCTAATGAAAAACTGTTTTTT. Amino acids: CASTTLGVANEKLFF. This chain connects TRBV19 to TRBJ1-4; maybe TRBD1 (5 bases). V was shortened by 7 bases and J by 3 bases, with 15 bases between the two germline ends. Germline V gene lookup returns CDR1 LNHDA and CDR2 SQIVND (reference sequence). The length of the CDR3 is 15 residues.

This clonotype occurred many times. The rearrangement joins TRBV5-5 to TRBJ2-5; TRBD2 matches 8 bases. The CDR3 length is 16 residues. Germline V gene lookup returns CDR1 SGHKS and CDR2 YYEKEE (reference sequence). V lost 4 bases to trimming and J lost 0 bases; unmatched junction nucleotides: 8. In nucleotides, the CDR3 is TGTGCCAGCAGCACCGGACTAGCTACGTACCAAGAGACCCAGTACTTC. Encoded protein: CASSTGLATYQETQYF.

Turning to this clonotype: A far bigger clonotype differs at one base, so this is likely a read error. CDR3 bases: TGTGCCAGCAGTGAAGGGGGGACGGCCCCCTACGAGCAGTTCTTC. This gives the protein CASSEGGTAPYEQFF. The chain is built from TRBV2 and TRBJ2-1; D is possibly TRBD1 or TRBD2 (5 bases each). The length of the CDR3 is 15 residues. The germline V gene encodes CDR1 SNHLY and CDR2 FYNNEI. V gave up 1 base and J gave up 10 bases, with 17 bases separating them.